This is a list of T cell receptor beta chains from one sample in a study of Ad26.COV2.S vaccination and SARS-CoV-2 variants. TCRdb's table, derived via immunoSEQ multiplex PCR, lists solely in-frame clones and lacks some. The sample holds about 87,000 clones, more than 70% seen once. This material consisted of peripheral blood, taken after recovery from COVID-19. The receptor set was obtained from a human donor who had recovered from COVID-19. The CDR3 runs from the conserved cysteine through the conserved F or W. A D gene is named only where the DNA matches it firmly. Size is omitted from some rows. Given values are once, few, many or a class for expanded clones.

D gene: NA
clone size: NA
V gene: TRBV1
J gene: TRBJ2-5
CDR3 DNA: TGCACCAGCAGCCATATACAGGGGTTGTTCGAGACCCAGTACTTC
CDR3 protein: CTSSHIQGLFETQYF

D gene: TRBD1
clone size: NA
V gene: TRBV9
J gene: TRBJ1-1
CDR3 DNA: TGTGCCAGCAGCGTCCAGACAGGGGCCAACACTGAAGCTTTCTTT
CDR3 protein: CASSVQTGANTEAFF

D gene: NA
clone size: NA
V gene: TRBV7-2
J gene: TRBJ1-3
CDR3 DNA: TGTGCCAGCAGCCCACTCCCGGACATGGTTAATCGAAACACCATATATTTT
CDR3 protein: CASSPLPDMVNRNTIYF

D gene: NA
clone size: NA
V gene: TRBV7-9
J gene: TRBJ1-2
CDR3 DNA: TGTGCCAGCAGCTCCGTACCCTATGGCTACACCTTC
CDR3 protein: CASSSVPYGYTF

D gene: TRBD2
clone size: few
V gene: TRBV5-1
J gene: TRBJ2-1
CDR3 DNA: TGCGCCAGCAGCTTGTATACTAGCGGGGGGAACTACAATGAGCAGTTCTTC
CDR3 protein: CASSLYTSGGNYNEQFF

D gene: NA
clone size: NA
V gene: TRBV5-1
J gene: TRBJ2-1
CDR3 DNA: TGCGCCAGCAGCTTGGGCGGAGAGCACAATGAGCAGTTCTTC
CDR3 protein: CASSLGGEHNEQFF

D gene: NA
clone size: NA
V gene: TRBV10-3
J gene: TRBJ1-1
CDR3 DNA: TGTGCCATCAGTAGGACAGAAGTCACTGAAGCTTTCTTT
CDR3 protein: CAISRTEVTEAFF

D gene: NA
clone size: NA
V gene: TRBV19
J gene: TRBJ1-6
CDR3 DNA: TGTGCCAGTCTACAGGGCGTCTCGCATAATTCACCCCTCCACTTT
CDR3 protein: CASLQGVSHNSPLHF

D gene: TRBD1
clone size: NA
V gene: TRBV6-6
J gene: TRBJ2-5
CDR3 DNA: TGTGCCAGCAGTGACAGGGTCCAAGAGACCCAGTACTTC
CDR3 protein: CASSDRVQETQYF

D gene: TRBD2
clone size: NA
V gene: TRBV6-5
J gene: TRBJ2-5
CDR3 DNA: TGTGCCAGCAGTTACTCGGGGACTAGCGGAGAGACCCAGTACTTC
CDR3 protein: CASSYSGTSGETQYF

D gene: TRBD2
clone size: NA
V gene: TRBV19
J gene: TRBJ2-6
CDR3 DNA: TGTGCCAGTAGTACCAACTACTTAAGCGGGAGAGGTTCTGGGGCCAACGTCCTGACTTTC
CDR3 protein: CASSTNYLSGRGSGANVLTF

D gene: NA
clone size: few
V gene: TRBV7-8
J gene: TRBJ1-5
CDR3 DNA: TGTGCCAGCAGCTTCTACAGGGATAGCAATCAGCCCCAGCATTTT
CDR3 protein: CASSFYRDSNQPQHF

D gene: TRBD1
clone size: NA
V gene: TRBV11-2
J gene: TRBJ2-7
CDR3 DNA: TGTGCCAGCAGCCTTTACAGGGGGTCCTACGAGCAGTACTTC
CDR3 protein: CASSLYRGSYEQYF

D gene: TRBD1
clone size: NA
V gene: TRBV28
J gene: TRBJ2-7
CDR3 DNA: TGTGCCAGCAGTTTCAGGGGGACAGGGTACTACGAGCAGTACTTC
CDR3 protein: CASSFRGTGYYEQYF

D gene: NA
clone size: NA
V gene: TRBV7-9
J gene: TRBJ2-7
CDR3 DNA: TGTGCCAGCAGCCATAACTCCTACGAGCAGTACTTC
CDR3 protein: CASSHNSYEQYF

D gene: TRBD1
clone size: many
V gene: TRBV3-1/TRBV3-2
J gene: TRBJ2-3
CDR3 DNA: TGTGCCAGCAGCCATAGTACAGGGGGTGCGCAGTATTTT
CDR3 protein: CASSHSTGGAQYF

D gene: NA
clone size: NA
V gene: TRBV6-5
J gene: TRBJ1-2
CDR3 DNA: TGTGCCAGCATGGCCTCCAGGGCGACAGGCTATGGCTACACCTTC
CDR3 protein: CASMASRATGYGYTF

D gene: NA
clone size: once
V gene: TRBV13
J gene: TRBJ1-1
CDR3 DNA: TGTGCCAGCAGCTTAATGTGGGGGTTCACTGAAGCTTTCTTT
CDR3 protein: CASSLMWGFTEAFF

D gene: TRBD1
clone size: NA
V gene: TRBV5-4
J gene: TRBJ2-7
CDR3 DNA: TGTGCCAGCAGCCCGAACAGGGGTTCCTACGAGCAGTACTTC
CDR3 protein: CASSPNRGSYEQYF

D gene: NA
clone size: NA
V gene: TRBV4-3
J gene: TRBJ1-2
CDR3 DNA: TGCGCCAGCAGCCAAGATGTTCGCGGTGGTTATGGCTACACCTTC
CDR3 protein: CASSQDVRGGYGYTF

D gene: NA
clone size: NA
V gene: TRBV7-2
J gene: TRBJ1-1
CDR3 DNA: TGTGCCAGCAGCTTAGTCGGTCCCGGGGGGAACGAAGCTTTCTTT
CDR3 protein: CASSLVGPGGNEAFF

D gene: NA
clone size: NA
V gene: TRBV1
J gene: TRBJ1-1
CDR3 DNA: TGCACCAGCAGCCTTGGACAGGGGGCGATAGGGGCTTTCTTT
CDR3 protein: CTSSLGQGAIGAFF